This TCR beta chain was retrieved from a study of beta chain features in type 1 diabetes. Whole-study findings and limits: In all four CD4+ subsets, TCRB CDR3 length was significantly, moderately reduced in type 1 diabetes. TCRB rearrangement may or may not be influenced by HLA type; here this remained unresolved. When VDJ junctions were examined, type 1 diabetes patients showed fewer insertions and more deletions.

Expressed TCRB transcripts were sequenced, since all the RNA that had been isolated was reverse transcribed. Using immunoSEQ multiplex PCR, the repertoire was profiled, and TCRdb retains in-frame clones only, with some absent. The sample contains a few hundred thousand clones, around 9.9% of which appear only once. Stem cell-like memory, regulatory, central memory and naive CD4+ cells were sorted via CD45RO/CCR7/CD25/CD127/CD95/CD27. This clone was detected a few times. Its specificity is unknown. Between the trimmed V and J ends, which lost 5 bases and 8 bases, there was a span of 16 bases. Germline CDR1 SGHTA, CDR2 FQGNSA. The CDR3 sequence is 15 residues long.

The V gene is TRBV7-2, the J gene TRBJ1-6; D perhaps matches TRBD1 (5 bases). Source material: naive CD4+ T cells from blood. The receptor comes from a man aged 30 to 39 with type 1 diabetes. The DNA of the CDR3 is TGTGCCAGCAGCCCAAGACGGGGGGGATATTCACCCCTCCACTTT. It translates to CASSPRRGGYSPLHF.